The clone carrying this T cell receptor (beta chain) was seen ten or more times. Antigen specificity is unknown. This sample's RNA came from whole unsorted tissue. More than 3 cm separated this lung sample from the edge of the tumor. This CDR3 contains 16 residues. Trimming cost V 0 bases and J 3 bases, with 12 bases left between them. In germline, CDR1 is MNHNY, CDR2 SVGAGI (reference sequence). This sample is part of a study of tumor and adjacent non-tumor tissue in lung cancer. The library came from three nested PCR rounds adapted from ARM-PCR protocols. One entry per CDR3 protein, called by TCRdb with MiXCR from the multiplex PCR reads. The sample lists 50,000 to 60,000 distinct CDR3 sequences; 60% to 80% were seen once. Study-wide points: Normal lung showed higher cumulative top 100 clone frequency than tumor. Tumor TCR diversity, when higher, was linked to shorter survival.

The chain uses TRBV6-6 and TRBJ1-3; possible D gene TRBD1, 5 bases. The TCR comes from a woman aged 55-70 years with non-small cell lung cancer. Source material: distant non-tumor lung tissue. The CDR3 DNA reads TGTGCCAGCAGTTACTCCTCGGCAGGGATTGGAAACACCATATATTTT. Residues: CASSYSSAGIGNTIYF.